One and the same sample provided the 6 T cell receptor beta chains below, sequenced in a study of cytomegalovirus exposure and HLA in healthy donors. Researchers ran the PCR with 60 Vbeta and 13 Jbeta primers. The data were produced by immunoSEQ multiplex PCR, yet TCRdb's version contains in-frame clones alone and is incomplete. The sample has about 160,000 clones; 80% to 90% are singletons. Sequencing was performed on PBMCs. The receptors come from a young woman in good health and CMV-seronegative.

The genes are TRBV27 and TRBJ1-5, with D maybe TRBD1 (5 bases). The V end was cut by 6 bases, the J end by 2 bases, with 14 bases between. Germline V gene lookup returns CDR1 MNHEY and CDR2 SMNVEV (reference sequence). The CDR3 is 15 amino acids. The CDR3 protein is CASRPPGLGNQPQHF. As DNA, the CDR3 is TGTGCCAGCAGACCACCAGGGTTAGGCAATCAGCCCCAGCATTTT.

This clone was seen just once. The rearrangement uses TRBV27 and TRBJ1-2; 12 bases line up with TRBD1. The CDR3 contains 14 residues. CDR1 is MNHEY, CDR2 SMNVEV, per germline (reference sequence). The ends lost 3 bases at V and 7 bases at J; junction bases unmatched: 3. This CDR3 reads CASSFRDRGLGYTF. CDR3 in DNA: TGTGCCAGCAGTTTCCGGGACAGGGGGCTTGGCTACACCTTC.

This clone was recorded once. V is TRBV6-1 and J is TRBJ1-4, with 9 bases identical to TRBD1. V lost 5 bases and J lost 5; bases outside the gene matches: 3. CDR3 length: 14 residues. Germline V gives CDR1 MNHNS, CDR2 SASEGT. CDR3 region: CASSIGTGNEKLFF. DNA of the CDR3: TGTGCCAGCAGTATCGGGACAGGGAATGAAAAACTGTTTTTT.

The chain combines TRBV6-5 with TRBJ1-1; unclear D gene. The CDR3 is 13 residues long. Per the germline V gene, CDR1 is MNHEY and CDR2 is SVGAGI. Trimming removed 8 bases at V and 1 base at J, with 11 bases between. CDR3 loop: CASVGRPNTEAFF. CDR3 DNA: TGTGCCAGCGTGGGCAGACCGAACACTGAAGCTTTCTTT.

This rearrangement joins TRBV14 to TRBJ2-5; the match to TRBD2 covers 11 bases. Trimming cost V 0 bases and J 2 bases; bases outside gene matches: 8. Germline V gives CDR1 SGHDN, CDR2 FVKESK. There are 18 residues in the CDR3. CDR3 nucleotides: TGTGCCAGCAGCCAAGAAGTTAGCGGGGGGGCCAGGCAAGAGACCCAGTACTTC. Translated: CASSQEVSGGARQETQYF.

As for this clone: The sample carries other DNA sequences with the same CDR3. This chain joins TRBV19 and TRBJ2-7; D unresolved. From germline, CDR1 is LNHDA and CDR2 SQIVND (reference sequence). The CDR3 extends over 13 amino acids. Trimming stripped 3 bases from V and 1 base from J, with 7 bases between. The CDR3 DNA reads TGTGCCAGTAGTATTACAAGTTCCTACGAGCAGTACTTC. Translated, it gives CASSITSSYEQYF.